This is a list of T cell receptor beta chains from one sample in a study of blood T cells in healthy people across ages. Each CDR3 protein is one row after TCRdb ran MiXCR on the 5' RACE reads. The sample holds approximately 940,000 distinct CDR3 sequences, about 48% seen once. Sample: blood. The source is a young man in good health. The conserved cysteine and the conserved F or W are not part of the CDR3 here. Fields, in order: V gene, J gene, clone size, CDR3 protein. A clone size is listed for some rows: how often the clone was seen (once, few, many), or a class if it is expanded.

v_call: TRBV18
j_call: TRBJ1-1
clone_size: few
cdr3_aa: ASSSTGGHTEAF

v_call: TRBV6-5
j_call: TRBJ2-4
clone_size: -
cdr3_aa: ASSYNLYGQY

v_call: TRBV10-2
j_call: TRBJ2-3
clone_size: few
cdr3_aa: ASSDPAGGSTDTQY

v_call: TRBV28
j_call: TRBJ2-7
clone_size: few
cdr3_aa: ASSDPDRVREQY

v_call: TRBV7-9
j_call: TRBJ1-5
clone_size: -
cdr3_aa: ASSLFRGGQNQPQH

v_call: TRBV27
j_call: TRBJ1-1
clone_size: few
cdr3_aa: ASSTWTRGDTEAF

v_call: TRBV7-9
j_call: -
clone_size: -
cdr3_aa: ASSSNTRTYEQY

v_call: TRBV29-1
j_call: TRBJ2-7
clone_size: -
cdr3_aa: SAASGTGGLEYEQY

v_call: TRBV7-9
j_call: TRBJ2-1
clone_size: -
cdr3_aa: ASSAEEQF

v_call: TRBV29-1
j_call: TRBJ2-7
clone_size: few
cdr3_aa: SVEEMGQGTYEQY

v_call: TRBV29-1
j_call: TRBJ1-6
clone_size: -
cdr3_aa: SVRDRGDSPLH

v_call: TRBV4-2
j_call: TRBJ1-1
clone_size: few
cdr3_aa: ASSLPGGMSTEAF

v_call: TRBV7-2
j_call: TRBJ2-7
clone_size: few
cdr3_aa: ASSLISRSSYEQY

v_call: TRBV24-1
j_call: TRBJ2-7
clone_size: few
cdr3_aa: ATSDGGGYEQY

v_call: TRBV10-3
j_call: TRBJ2-7
clone_size: few
cdr3_aa: AISESGQGGDEQY

v_call: TRBV20-1
j_call: TRBJ2-7
clone_size: few
cdr3_aa: SARGTGGSHEQY

v_call: TRBV7-9
j_call: TRBJ2-3
clone_size: -
cdr3_aa: ASSDGNQARDTQY

v_call: TRBV25-1
j_call: TRBJ2-7
clone_size: few
cdr3_aa: ASSELVTHEQY

v_call: TRBV5-1
j_call: TRBJ1-5
clone_size: -
cdr3_aa: ASSLGTGMEQPQH

v_call: TRBV5-1
j_call: TRBJ2-7
clone_size: few
cdr3_aa: ASSDRESYEQY

v_call: TRBV20-1
j_call: TRBJ2-3
clone_size: -
cdr3_aa: SARPTSGGVTDTQY

v_call: TRBV29-1
j_call: TRBJ1-2
clone_size: few
cdr3_aa: SVEDSGLHYGYT

v_call: TRBV10-3
j_call: TRBJ2-3
clone_size: -
cdr3_aa: AIGTSGGSTDTQY

v_call: TRBV4-2
j_call: TRBJ2-7
clone_size: few
cdr3_aa: ASSQDSGRTYEQY

v_call: TRBV28
j_call: TRBJ2-5
clone_size: few
cdr3_aa: ASSLPLSDAQETQY

v_call: TRBV10-3
j_call: TRBJ2-7
clone_size: -
cdr3_aa: AINQGTGIYEQY

v_call: TRBV28
j_call: TRBJ1-1
clone_size: -
cdr3_aa: ASSLWGGAF

v_call: TRBV6-2/TRBV6-3
j_call: TRBJ2-2
clone_size: -
cdr3_aa: ASSLIGGDTGELF

v_call: TRBV29-1
j_call: TRBJ2-1
clone_size: -
cdr3_aa: GGTANGANEQF

v_call: TRBV20-1
j_call: TRBJ1-5
clone_size: -
cdr3_aa: SARVSDQPQH

v_call: TRBV5-1
j_call: TRBJ2-1
clone_size: -
cdr3_aa: ASPGDRSYNEQF

v_call: TRBV7-9
j_call: TRBJ1-1
clone_size: few
cdr3_aa: ASLWIGQSEAF

v_call: TRBV27
j_call: TRBJ1-5
clone_size: many
cdr3_aa: ASSPVGAGVGNQPQH

v_call: TRBV5-5
j_call: TRBJ2-1
clone_size: -
cdr3_aa: ASSQNRGRRSDNEQF

v_call: TRBV5-5
j_call: TRBJ2-1
clone_size: -
cdr3_aa: ASSGRVGHNEQF

v_call: TRBV7-7
j_call: TRBJ2-1
clone_size: -
cdr3_aa: ASSFDLTSYNEQF

v_call: TRBV6-5
j_call: TRBJ2-1
clone_size: few
cdr3_aa: ASSYSGQFGNEQF

v_call: TRBV25-1
j_call: TRBJ1-2
clone_size: -
cdr3_aa: ASSESFTGPPFYGYT

v_call: TRBV6-1
j_call: TRBJ2-7
clone_size: -
cdr3_aa: ASSEVETGVYEQY

v_call: TRBV29-1
j_call: TRBJ2-5
clone_size: -
cdr3_aa: SVRQANVGGNEQY